The clone carrying this T cell receptor beta chain was picked up one time. The data originate from a study of shared clonotypes between healthy human individuals. Here immunoSEQ multiplex PCR was the method, and the copy in TCRdb shows in-frame clones only, minus some. The data hold 2 million to 3 million clones, with under 95% observed a single time. The TCR comes from a man aged 18 to 29 in good health. Some clones in this sample may be carry-over from other donors' samples. The specimen was naive CD4+ T cells from PBMCs. Subset in this sample: CD45RA+ positively selected.

CDR3 sequence (DNA): TGTGCCAGCAGCTTAACACCGACAGGGGCCTACGAGCAGTACTTC. Amino acid sequence: CASSLTPTGAYEQYF. The chain carries TRBV7-3 and TRBJ2-7; 8 nucleotides agree with TRBD1. V was pared by 0 bases and J by 2 bases, with 3 bases of the junction left unmatched. This CDR3 region has 15 residues. CDR1 and CDR2 from the germline V gene are SGHTA and FQGTGA.